The subject of this entry is one T cell receptor beta chain. This clone appeared a few times. Its antigen remains undetermined. No much larger clone is present one base from it, and per-base qualities are unavailable. The data belong to a study of blood T cell repertoires in COVID-19 (dated by TCRdb to 2019 to 2021). As for the study more broadly: Samples from collaborators originated in the United States, Italy and Spain and spanned both the acute and convalescent phases of COVID-19. Where HLA class I and class II types were available, the types were taken from metadata supplied by the sample provider, not from assay-based typing. Deeply sampled blood TCRbeta repertoires from subjects exposed to, actively infected with, or recovered from COVID-19 were included in the dataset. A de-identified subject ID, COVID-19 status, age in years and sex were almost always included in the sample metadata. The prospective study material was composed of cDNA or gDNA derived from T cells, B-cell-depleted T cells, or PBMCs. The samples were drawn from two sources: the first 160 participants of the ongoing ImmuneRACE study, and approximately 1,300 subjects contributed by 6 global collaborators. The repertoires were released in a freely available public database meant as a resource for research on the immune response to SARS-CoV-2.

TCRbeta CDR3 regions were amplified from genomic DNA using the immunoSEQ Assay, a bias-controlled multiplex PCR. The authors processed their data as follows. Within the assay, amplification of reference gene primers was used to estimate how many nucleated cells each sample contained. Sequence reads were collapsed and filtered to measure the absolute abundance of every unique TCRbeta CDR3 rearrangement. For each sample, productive Simpson clonality was calculated as the square root of Simpson's diversity index over productive rearrangements. Drawn from immuneACCESS, this table holds only the in-frame rearrangements with V and J called that TCRdb kept. Clones are partly lost; checked studies trace under half to an unresolved V gene and leave the rest unexplained. Clonal size and the V and J genes are those of that table, whereas D and trimming came from the DNA. For this sample the table gives about 300,000 clones, of which nearly 90% were detected only once. The ten largest clones represent 2.9% of the sample.

V and J are trimmed by 7 bases and 4 bases, and the gene matches miss 5 bases of the junction. CDR1 SQVTM and CDR2 ANQGSEA were looked up in the germline V gene. CDR3 length: 14 amino acids, cysteine to phenylalanine. The retained sequence is limited to the CDR3, 42 bases, with the frame set at the first base. Participants in the prospective study were enrolled through a virtual design, were aged roughly 18 to 100 years, and lived in approximately 25 United States geographic areas. Cohort assignment in the prospective study relied on participant-reported clinical history from a screening survey and a study questionnaire. Exposed participants had been in contact, within 2 weeks of entering the study, with a person who had a PCR-confirmed or clinician-diagnosed case of COVID-19. Mobile phlebotomists in the prospective study collected whole blood, serum and a nasopharyngeal or oropharyngeal swab from every participant. Prospective study participants could optionally give additional blood draws and questionnaires over an approximately two-month period. Prospective study blood samples were shipped either frozen or at room temperature before DNA extraction.

General study outcomes and caveats: The amount of clinical and demographic metadata varied by source and participant and was provided uncurated.

This TCR derives from a woman aged 45-60 years who had been exposed to COVID-19. The V and J genes are TRBV29-1 and TRBJ2-2, and 11 junctional nucleotides match TRBD2. Sequencing input: PBMCs or T cells enriched from blood (not recorded which). In nucleotides, the sequence is TGCAGCGGTGGGGGACTAGCGGCCACCGGGGAGCTGTTTTTT. This gives the protein CSGGGLAATGELFF.